This T cell receptor (beta chain) was sequenced for a study of control samples from healthy donors and cancer patients. Some clones are missing from TCRdb's copy, which holds only in-frame ones; the method was immunoSEQ multiplex PCR. The sample lists fewer than 200,000 clones; 96% were seen once. Trimming at V came to 2 bases and at J to 5 bases, leaving 6 bases not matched to a gene. This CDR3 region has 16 residues. Germline V gives CDR1 LNHNV, CDR2 YYDKDF (reference sequence). This clone was detected only once. This clonotype was obtained from a woman under 40 in good health. The sequencing input was blood. V usage is TRBV15 and J usage is TRBJ2-1; 10 bases match TRBD2. This CDR3 reads CATSRLGLAEHNEQFF. The CDR3 region has the DNA TGTGCCACCAGCAGACTAGGACTAGCGGAACACAATGAGCAGTTCTTC. Variable domain in full (rest from reference TRBV15 and TRBJ2-1): DAMVIQNPRYQVTQFGKPVTLSCSQTLNHNVMYWYQQKSSQAPKLLFHYYDKDFNNEADTPDNFQSRRPNTSFCFLDIRSPGLGDTAMYLCATSRLGLAEHNEQFFGPGTRLTVL.